This record looks at one T cell receptor beta chain sequence and its context. What this receptor recognizes is not known. Per-nucleotide qualities are absent, and no much larger clonotype sits a single base away. The data derive from a study of blood T cell repertoires in COVID-19 (dated by TCRdb to about 2020). Regarding the complete study: Collaborator samples came from the United States, Italy and Spain and covered acute and convalescent phases of COVID-19. Samples came from the ongoing ImmuneRACE study (first 160 participants) plus 1,254 subjects from 6 global collaborators. The prospective study material was composed of cDNA or gDNA derived from T cells, B-cell-depleted T cells, or PBMCs. A de-identified subject ID, COVID-19 status, age in years and sex were almost always included in the sample metadata. Where HLA class I and class II types were available, the types were taken from metadata supplied by the sample provider, not from assay-based typing. The dataset comprised deeply sampled blood TCRbeta repertoires from subjects exposed to, actively infected with, or recovered from COVID-19. The repertoires were released in a freely available public database meant as a resource for research on the immune response to SARS-CoV-2. General study outcomes and caveats: The amount of clinical and demographic metadata varied by source and participant and was provided uncurated.

Participants in the prospective study were aged roughly 18 to 100 years, lived in about two dozen United States geographic areas, and enrolled through a virtual design. In the prospective study, cohorts were assigned on the basis of participant-reported clinical history obtained from a screening survey and a study questionnaire. Exposed participants had been in contact, within 2 weeks of entering the study, with a person who had a PCR-confirmed or clinician-diagnosed case of COVID-19. Each participant in the prospective study had whole blood, serum and a nasopharyngeal or oropharyngeal swab collected by mobile phlebotomists. Prospective study participants could optionally give additional blood draws and questionnaires over an approximately 2-month period. Before DNA extraction, blood samples from the prospective study were shipped at room temperature or frozen. The germline V gene encodes CDR1 SGHDN and CDR2 FVKESK. Its CDR3 holds 17 amino acids, cysteine through phenylalanine. Kept here is only the CDR3 DNA, which spans 51 bases and is read in frame from base 1. Trimming takes 6 bases off V and 2 bases off J; junction bases not matched to a gene: 8.

TCRbeta CDR3 regions were amplified from genomic DNA using the immunoSEQ Assay, a bias-controlled multiplex PCR. The study's processing was this. The number of nucleated cells in each sample was estimated from the amplification of reference gene primers within the assay. To quantify the absolute abundance of each unique TCRbeta CDR3 rearrangement, sequence reads were collapsed and filtered. For each sample, productive Simpson clonality was calculated by taking the square root of Simpson's diversity index across productive rearrangements. Not all clones reach the TCRdb copy of this immuneACCESS table, which keeps in-frame sequences only. Checked studies attribute under half of the gap to unresolved V genes and leave the rest unexplained. That table is the source of V, J and clone size, and D and trimming were worked out from the DNA. The sample table shows 200,000 to 250,000 clones, and roughly 85% are seen once. The ten largest make up approximately 4% of the sample.

The sequence came from a woman aged 40 to 50 who had been exposed to COVID-19. The chain links TRBV14 with TRBJ2-3; 13 middle bases align to TRBD2. The sequenced sample was PBMCs or T cells enriched from blood (not recorded which). The nucleotide sequence is TGTGCCAGCAGTCCCGGGACTAGCGGGGAGTACACAGATACGCAGTATTTT. This translates into CASSPGTSGEYTDTQYF.